Sequencing of this T cell receptor (beta chain) was carried out in a study of beta chain features in type 1 diabetes. Every isolated RNA sample was fully reverse transcribed, so sequencing captured expressed TCRB transcripts. Repertoires were generated with immunoSEQ multiplex PCR, while TCRdb's copy carries only in-frame clones and drops some. This table has roughly 140,000 clones, 6.9% appearing once. The sequence came from a woman aged 25 to 39 in good health. The source material was central memory CD4+ T cells from blood.

CDR3 bases: TGTGCCATCAGTGAGTCCGGGACAGGGGGCGTCGGGGAACAAGAGACCCAGTACTTC. Translation gives CAISESGTGGVGEQETQYF. V gene TRBV10-3 combines with J gene TRBJ2-5; 12 nucleotides line up with TRBD1. CDR3 length equals 19 residues. Germline trimming cut 0 bases from V and 2 bases from J; bases unmatched to any gene: 10. Germline CDR1 is ENHRY and CDR2 is SYGVKD.